A single sample is the source of the 16 T cell receptor beta chains below, sequenced in a study of a mutant IDH1 vaccine in newly diagnosed glioma. Clones were sequenced by immunoSEQ multiplex PCR, and TCRdb holds only the in-frame ones, with some missing. The sample yields about 56,000 clones, about 71% seen once. The time point denotes: week 47, end of study. The vaccine gave 300 ug of a 20-mer mutant IDH1 peptide subcutaneously per dose. For these receptors, no antigen is known. The starting material was PBMCs, obtained from a glioma patient whose treatment included an IDH1 peptide vaccine. The receptor set was obtained from a man in his forties or fifties with glioma.

The rearrangement joins TRBV12-5 to TRBJ2-2, with 7 bases identical to TRBD1. The germline V gene has CDR1 LGHNT and CDR2 FRNRAP. The CDR3 has 15 amino acids. Unmatched junction bases numbered 5, after V lost 1 base and J lost 6 bases. The CDR3 DNA sequence: TGTGCTAGTGGTTTGGGACAGGGAGAGGCCGGGGAGCTGTTTTTT. Amino acids: CASGLGQGEAGELFF.

V usage is TRBV7-9 and J usage is TRBJ2-3; maybe TRBD2 (6 bases). The CDR3 has 15 amino acids. Trimming shortened V by 1 base and J by 5 bases, and 13 bases separated the two germline ends. From germline, CDR1 is SEHNR and CDR2 FQNEAQ (reference sequence). In DNA form, the CDR3 reads TGTGCCAGCAGCTTAGTCTCGTGGAGGGGAGATACGCAGTATTTT. Protein product: CASSLVSWRGDTQYF.

The chain couples TRBV2 to TRBJ1-6, with D perhaps TRBD1 (6 bases). Trimming stripped 6 bases from V and 2 bases from J, with 8 bases between. The germline gives CDR1 SNHLY, CDR2 FYNNEI. The CDR3 has 14 amino acids. The CDR3 loop reads CASRQGAYNSPLHF. CDR3 nucleotides: TGTGCCAGCAGACAGGGAGCCTATAATTCACCCCTCCACTTT. Variable domain in full (rest from reference TRBV2 and TRBJ1-6): EPEVTQTPSHQVTQMGQEVILRCVPISNHLYFYWYRQILGQKVEFLVSFYNNEISEKSEIFDDQFSVERPDGSNFTLKIRSTKLEDSAMYFCASRQGAYNSPLHFGNGTRLTVT.

The sample holds a few counts of this clone. The chain has TRBV28 and TRBJ2-7, with a tentative D call TRBD2 (6 bases). V lost 3 bases to trimming and J lost 0 bases, with 12 bases between them. The CDR3 length is 15 residues. The germline gives CDR1 MDHEN, CDR2 SYDVKM. CDR3 residues: CASSLGGSTSYEQYF. Here the CDR3 DNA reads TGTGCCAGCAGTTTGGGAGGCAGCACCTCCTACGAGCAGTACTTC.

The genes are TRBV6-5 and TRBJ2-1; either TRBD1 or TRBD2 may fit D (5 bases each). Per germline, CDR1 MNHEY and CDR2 SVGAGI. The germline V and J ends were trimmed by 2 bases and 6 bases, with 14 bases remaining between them. The CDR3 is made up of 15 amino acids. The CDR3 loop is CASSYRGVKFNEQFF. The DNA for the CDR3 is TGTGCCAGCAGTTACCGAGGGGTCAAGTTCAATGAGCAGTTCTTC.

This clone showed up just once. The rearrangement links TRBV14 to TRBJ1-4; D might be TRBD1 (6 bases). Trimming shortened V by 3 bases and J by 11 bases, and 10 bases separated the two germline ends. There are 12 residues in the CDR3. Germline-derived CDR1 and CDR2 are SGHDN and FVKESK. CDR3 in amino acids: CASSHGQFKLFF. The DNA of the CDR3 is TGTGCCAGCAGCCATGGACAGTTTAAACTGTTTTTT.

V is TRBV2 and J is TRBJ2-7, with D perhaps assigned TRBD1 or TRBD2 (6 bases each). CDR3 size: 16 residues. Between the trimmed V and J ends, which lost 3 bases and 1 base, there was a span of 16 bases. Germline CDR1 is SNHLY and CDR2 is FYNNEI. Written as DNA, the CDR3 is TGTGCCAGCAGTGAGATAGGGGGGCGCCAGTCCTACGAGCAGTACTTC. Translating gives CASSEIGGRQSYEQYF.

This chain connects TRBV6-5 to TRBJ1-1; unclear D gene. The CDR3 is made up of 15 amino acids. Germline-derived CDR1 and CDR2 are MNHEY and SVGAGI. V lost 6 bases, J lost 0 bases, and 14 bases lay in between. CDR3 nucleotide sequence: TGTGCCAGCAGCGTTACCTGGCAGCTGAACACTGAAGCTTTCTTT. Amino acid sequence: CASSVTWQLNTEAFF.

As for this clone: Its ends do not fully match the called genes, so a read error is possible. The CDR3 DNA is TGCGCCAGCAGCCAAGATAGAGGGGAGGGTCAAGGGACCCAGTACTTC. It is translated as CASSQDRGEGQGTQYF. This chain links TRBV4-1 with TRBJ2-5, with TRBD2 identical over 7 bases. Germline CDR1 MGHRA, CDR2 YSYEKL. This CDR3 has 16 residues.

The V call is TRBV7-2, the J call TRBJ2-1; D possibly corresponds to TRBD2 (5 bases). The germline V and J ends were trimmed by 5 bases and 2 bases, with 13 bases remaining between them. Per the germline V gene, CDR1 is SGHTA and CDR2 is FQGNSA. The CDR3 contains 15 residues. The DNA for the CDR3 is TGTGCCAGCAGCCCCACTAGACTCCCCTACAATGAGCAGTTCTTC. It translates to CASSPTRLPYNEQFF. Complete variable domain (other parts from reference TRBV7-2 and TRBJ2-1): GAGVSQSPSNKVTEKGKDVELRCDPISGHTALYWYRQSLGQGLEFLIYFQGNSAPDKSGLPSDRFSAERTGGSVSTLTIQRTQQEDSAVYLCASSPTRLPYNEQFFGPGTRLTVL.

V usage is TRBV5-1 and J usage is TRBJ2-6, with D perhaps TRBD1 (6 bases). The CDR3 spans 15 residues. Between the trimmed V and J ends, which lost 7 bases and 0 bases, there was a span of 11 bases. CDR1 is SGHRS, CDR2 YFSETQ, per germline. In DNA, the CDR3 is TGCGCCAGCCGGGACATCGGCTCTGGGGCCAACGTCCTGACTTTC. It specifies CASRDIGSGANVLTF.

There are a few counts of this clone. J is TRBJ1-5 and V is TRBV7-2; D perhaps matches TRBD1 (5 bases). This CDR3 is 13 amino acids long. Germline-derived CDR1 and CDR2 are SGHTA and FQGNSA. The V and J ends lost 3 bases and 5 bases respectively, with 8 bases between them. CDR3 DNA sequence: TGTGCCAGCAGCTTGGGGCCGGATCAGCCCCAGCATTTT. This translates into CASSLGPDQPQHF.

V is TRBV5-4 and J is TRBJ2-7, with D perhaps TRBD1 (6 bases). CDR1 is SGHNT and CDR2 is YYREEE in the germline V gene (reference sequence). V was clipped by 4 bases and J by 3 bases, with 17 bases between them. The CDR3 loop spans 15 amino acids. CDR3 coding DNA: TGTGCCAGCAGCCGGGTCGGACAGAGCTTCTACGAGCAGTACTTC. Its protein is CASSRVGQSFYEQYF.

This clone was detected only a few times. The gene calls are TRBV30 and TRBJ2-7, with TRBD2 as a possible D gene (5 bases). The germline CDR1 and CDR2 sequences are GTSNPN and SVGIG (reference sequence). The CDR3 has 13 amino acids. This CDR3 reads CASSREGFNEQYF. The CDR3 DNA sequence: TGTGCGTCGAGTAGAGAGGGTTTCAACGAGCAGTACTTC.

The chain links TRBV5-1 to TRBJ1-1, with TRBD1 as a possible D gene (5 bases). Between the trimmed V and J ends, which lost 4 bases and 1 base, there was a span of 8 bases. The CDR3 totals 13 residues. The germline gives CDR1 SGHRS, CDR2 YFSETQ. The CDR3 sequence: CASSQGKNTEAFF. CDR3 DNA sequence: TGCGCCAGCAGCCAGGGAAAGAACACTGAAGCTTTCTTT.

The chain is built from TRBV5-4 and TRBJ2-7; D possibly uses TRBD1 or TRBD2 (5 bases each). The germline gives CDR1 SGHNT, CDR2 YYREEE (reference sequence). V was pared by 4 bases and J by 3 bases, with 17 bases between. The CDR3 runs to 15 residues. In nucleotides, the CDR3 is TGTGCCAGCAGCCGGGAAAGGGACGCTTACTACGAGCAGTACTTC. Encoded protein: CASSRERDAYYEQYF.